This passage covers 12 T cell receptor beta chains from one sample sequenced in a study of blood T cell repertoires in COVID-19. Only in-frame clones appear in the TCRdb table, and some are missing; sequencing was by immunoSEQ multiplex PCR. The table includes about 290,000 clones, around four fifths detected once. Sequencing was performed on peripheral blood. The receptors were sampled from a woman between 50 and 59 years old with active or convalescent COVID-19.

This clone was recorded many times. J is TRBJ2-7 and V is TRBV6-1; TRBD2 agrees at 12 bases. Germline V gene sequence: CDR1 MNHNS, CDR2 SASEGT. The trim removed 1 base at V and 4 bases at J, leaving 2 bases unmatched. The CDR3 contains 15 residues. The CDR3 sequence is CASSEGLAGVYEQYF. In nucleotides, the CDR3 is TGTGCCAGCAGTGAAGGACTAGCGGGAGTTTACGAGCAGTACTTC.

The sample holds one count of this clone. The rearrangement uses TRBV7-2 and TRBJ1-6; D ambiguous. V was shortened by 5 bases and J by 0 bases, with 11 bases between the two germline ends. Germline V lookup: CDR1 SGHTA, CDR2 FQGNSA. CDR3 length equals 16 residues. The CDR3: CASSISRSSYNSPLHF. DNA for the CDR3: TGTGCCAGCAGCATATCCCGGAGCTCCTATAATTCACCCCTCCACTTT.

This clone was seen repeatedly, ten times or more. This chain joins TRBV2 and TRBJ2-7; 7 nucleotides match TRBD1. CDR1 is SNHLY and CDR2 is FYNNEI in the germline V gene. The CDR3 covers 14 residues. V trimming: 6 bases; J trimming: 1 base; junction bases outside the gene matches: 6. CDR3 coding DNA: TGTGCCAGCAGGCCGTTGGGACAGTCCTACGAGCAGTACTTC. Translated, it gives CASRPLGQSYEQYF.

The chain joins TRBV15 to TRBJ1-1; D is unresolved. From germline, CDR1 is LNHNV and CDR2 YYDKDF (reference sequence). Trimming cost V 0 bases and J 5 bases, with 10 bases left between them. This CDR3 spans 14 amino acids. CDR3 sequence: CATSRDYPGTEAFF. The CDR3 DNA sequence: TGTGCCACCAGCAGAGATTATCCGGGAACTGAAGCTTTCTTT.

Only one count was recorded for this clone. The gene calls are TRBV7-2 and TRBJ1-2; the match to TRBD1 covers 7 bases. The CDR3 is 14 residues long. V lost 4 bases and J lost 4; bases outside the gene matches: 6. Germline V lookup: CDR1 SGHTA, CDR2 FQGNSA. The chain's CDR3 is CASSSRGRGYGYTF. CDR3 DNA sequence: TGTGCCAGCAGCTCAAGGGGGCGCGGCTATGGCTACACCTTC. Drawing the rest from reference TRBV7-2 and TRBJ1-2, the complete variable domain is GAGVSQSPSNKVTEKGKDVELRCDPISGHTALYWYRQSLGQGLEFLIYFQGNSAPDKSGLPSDRFSAERTGGSVSTLTIQRTQQEDSAVYLCASSSRGRGYGYTFGSGTRLTVV.

The rearrangement links TRBV6-5 to TRBJ1-2; weak D call: TRBD1 (5 bases). The germline V and J ends were trimmed by 5 bases and 8 bases, with 12 bases remaining between them. Per the germline V gene, CDR1 is MNHEY and CDR2 is SVGAGI. CDR3 size: 12 residues. CDR3 DNA: TGTGCCAGCAGTCGGGGGACGGTGGGCTACACCTTC. Protein product: CASSRGTVGYTF.

This clone occurred once. V usage is TRBV5-4 and J usage is TRBJ2-5; D gene ambiguous. CDR1 and CDR2 from the germline V gene are SGHNT and YYREEE (reference sequence). The CDR3 contains 13 residues. V was cut by 4 bases and J by 7 bases, with 14 bases left in between. DNA of the CDR3: TGTGCCAGCAGCCCCACGGATCGAGGGACCCAGTACTTC. Residues: CASSPTDRGTQYF.

The chain employs TRBV7-4 and TRBJ2-3; 11 nucleotides line up with TRBD2. The ends lost 5 bases at V and 6 bases at J; junction bases unmatched: 13. This CDR3 contains 17 residues. The germline V gene encodes CDR1 SGHVT and CDR2 SQSDAQ. The CDR3 sequence is CASSAPTSGNPSDTQYF. The CDR3, as DNA: TGTGCCAGCAGCGCCCCGACTAGCGGGAACCCTTCGGATACGCAGTATTTT.

V usage is TRBV4-1 and J usage is TRBJ2-7, with TRBD1 matching 10 bases. The CDR3 length is 15 residues. Per germline, CDR1 MGHRA and CDR2 YSYEKL. V gave up 8 bases and J gave up 6 bases; unmatched junction bases: 13. The CDR3 spells CASSAEGTGVGEQYF. The CDR3, as DNA: TGCGCCAGCTCAGCGGAAGGGACAGGGGTCGGCGAGCAGTACTTC.

This chain links TRBV7-8 with TRBJ1-5; D not resolved. The V gene lost 1 base and the J gene lost 5 bases, with 9 bases spanning the gap. Looked up from germline, CDR1 is SGHVS and CDR2 is FQNEAQ. The CDR3 contains 14 residues. The DNA for the CDR3 is TGTGCCAGCAGCTTAGATGCGGGGTATCAGCCCCAGCATTTT. Amino acid sequence: CASSLDAGYQPQHF.

This clone occurred once. V and J are TRBV5-1 and TRBJ1-1; possible D gene TRBD1, 5 bases. CDR3 size: 14 residues. The germline V gene has CDR1 SGHRS and CDR2 YFSETQ. Trimming shortened V by 4 bases and J by 10 bases, and 20 bases separated the two germline ends. This CDR3 is CASSVQTERGVAFF. The DNA of the CDR3 is TGCGCCAGCAGCGTCCAGACAGAGCGGGGCGTAGCTTTCTTT. Supplemented by reference TRBV5-1 and TRBJ1-1, the full variable domain reads KAGVTQTPRYLIKTRGQQVTLSCSPISGHRSVSWYQQTPGQGLQFLFEYFSETQRNKGNFPGRFSGRQFSNSRSEMNVSTLELGDSALYLCASSVQTERGVAFFGQGTRLTVV.

V gene TRBV5-1 combines with J gene TRBJ1-2, with TRBD1 matching 8 bases. CDR3 length: 17 residues. Germline trimming cut 3 bases from V and 5 bases from J; bases unmatched to any gene: 15. Germline CDR1 is SGHRS and CDR2 is YFSETQ. This CDR3 reads CASSSGGRQGQRYGYTF. CDR3 bases: TGCGCCAGCAGCTCGGGGGGTAGACAGGGGCAGCGGTATGGCTACACCTTC.